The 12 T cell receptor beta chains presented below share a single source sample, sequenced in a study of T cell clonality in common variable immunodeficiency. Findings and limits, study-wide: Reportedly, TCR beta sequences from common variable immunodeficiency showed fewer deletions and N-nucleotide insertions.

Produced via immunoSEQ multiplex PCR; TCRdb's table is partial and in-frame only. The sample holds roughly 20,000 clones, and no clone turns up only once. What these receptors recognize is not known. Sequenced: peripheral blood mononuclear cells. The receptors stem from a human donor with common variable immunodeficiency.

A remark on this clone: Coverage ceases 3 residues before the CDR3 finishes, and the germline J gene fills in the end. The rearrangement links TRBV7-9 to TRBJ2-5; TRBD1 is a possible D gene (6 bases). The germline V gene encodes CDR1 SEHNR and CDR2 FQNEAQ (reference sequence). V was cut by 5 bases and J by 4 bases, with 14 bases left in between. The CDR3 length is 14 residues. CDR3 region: CASSLQTGRETQYF. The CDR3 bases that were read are TGTGCCAGCAGCCTCCAAACAGGGAGAGAGACC.

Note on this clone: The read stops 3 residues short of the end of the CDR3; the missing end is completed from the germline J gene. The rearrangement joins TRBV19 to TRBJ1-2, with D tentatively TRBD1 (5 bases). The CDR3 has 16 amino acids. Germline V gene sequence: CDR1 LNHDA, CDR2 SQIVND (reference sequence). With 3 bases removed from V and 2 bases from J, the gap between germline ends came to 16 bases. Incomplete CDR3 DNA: TGTGCCAGTAGTATGAAAGGAGGGGCGCAGAACTATGGC. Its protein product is CASSMKGGAQNYG. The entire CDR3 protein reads CASSMKGGAQNYGYTF.

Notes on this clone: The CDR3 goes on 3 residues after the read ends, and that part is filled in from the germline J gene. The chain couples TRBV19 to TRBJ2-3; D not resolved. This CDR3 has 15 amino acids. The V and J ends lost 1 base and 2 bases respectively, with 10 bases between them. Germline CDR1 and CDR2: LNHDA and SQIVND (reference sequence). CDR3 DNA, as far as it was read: TGTGCCAGTAGTATAGGAGCACTTAACACAGATACG. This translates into CASSIGALNTDT. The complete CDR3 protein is CASSIGALNTDTQYF.

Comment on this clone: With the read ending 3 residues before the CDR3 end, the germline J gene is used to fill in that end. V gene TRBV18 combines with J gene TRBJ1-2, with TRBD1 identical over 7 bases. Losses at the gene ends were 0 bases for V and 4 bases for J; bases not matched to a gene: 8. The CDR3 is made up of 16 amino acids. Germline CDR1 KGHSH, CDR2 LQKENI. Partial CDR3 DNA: TGTGCCAGCTCACCACCGACATCGCAGGGGGTCTATGGC. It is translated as CASSPPTSQGVYG. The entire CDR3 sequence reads CASSPPTSQGVYGYTF.

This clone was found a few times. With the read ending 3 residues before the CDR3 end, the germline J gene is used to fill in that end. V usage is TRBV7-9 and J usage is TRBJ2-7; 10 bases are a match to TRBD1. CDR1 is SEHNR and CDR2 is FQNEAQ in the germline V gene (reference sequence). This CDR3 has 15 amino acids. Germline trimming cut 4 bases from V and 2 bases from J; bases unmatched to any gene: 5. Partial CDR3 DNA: TGTGCCAGCAGCTCACCGGGACAGGGGACCTACGAG. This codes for CASSSPGQGTYE. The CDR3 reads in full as CASSSPGQGTYEQYF.

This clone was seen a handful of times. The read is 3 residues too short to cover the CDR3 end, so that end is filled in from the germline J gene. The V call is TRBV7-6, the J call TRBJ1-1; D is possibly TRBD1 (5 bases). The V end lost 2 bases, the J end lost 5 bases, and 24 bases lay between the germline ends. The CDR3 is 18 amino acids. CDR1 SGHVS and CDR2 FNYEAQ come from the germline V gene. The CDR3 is CASSLSSGFVGVRTEAFF. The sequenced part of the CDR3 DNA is TGTGCCAGCAGCTTATCGTCGGGCTTCGTAGGGGTGAGAACTGAA.

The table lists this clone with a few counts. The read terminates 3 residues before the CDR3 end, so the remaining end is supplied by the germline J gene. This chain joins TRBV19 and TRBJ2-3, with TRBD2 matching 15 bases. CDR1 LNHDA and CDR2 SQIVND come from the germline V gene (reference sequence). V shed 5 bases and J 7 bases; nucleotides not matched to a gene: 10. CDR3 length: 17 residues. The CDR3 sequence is CASSRGLAGGDLYTQYF. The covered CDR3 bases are TGTGCCAGTAGTCGGGGACTAGCGGGAGGTGACCTATATACG.

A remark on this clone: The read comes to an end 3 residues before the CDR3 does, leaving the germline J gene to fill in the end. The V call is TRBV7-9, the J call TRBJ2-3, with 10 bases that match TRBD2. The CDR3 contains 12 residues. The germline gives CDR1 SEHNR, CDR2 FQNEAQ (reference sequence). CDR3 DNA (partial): TGTGCCAGCAGCCCAGCGGGGGGGGCG. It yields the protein CASSPAGGA. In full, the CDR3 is CASSPAGGAQYF.

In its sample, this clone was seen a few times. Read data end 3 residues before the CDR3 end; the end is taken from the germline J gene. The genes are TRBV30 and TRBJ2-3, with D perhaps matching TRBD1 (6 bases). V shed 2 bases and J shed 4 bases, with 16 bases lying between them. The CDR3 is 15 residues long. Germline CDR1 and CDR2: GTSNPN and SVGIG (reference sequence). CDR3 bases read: TGTGCCTGGAGTTTTAGGGGGACCCAACCAGATACG. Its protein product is CAWSFRGTQPDT. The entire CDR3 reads CAWSFRGTQPDTQYF.

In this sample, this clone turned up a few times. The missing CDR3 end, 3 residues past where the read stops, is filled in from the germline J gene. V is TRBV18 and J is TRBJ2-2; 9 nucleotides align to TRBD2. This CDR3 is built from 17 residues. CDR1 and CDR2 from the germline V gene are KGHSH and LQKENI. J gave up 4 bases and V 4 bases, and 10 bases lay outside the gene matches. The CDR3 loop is CASSRRIAGEGTGELFF. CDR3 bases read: TGTGCCAGCTCACGACGGATAGCGGGAGAGGGCACCGGGGAG.

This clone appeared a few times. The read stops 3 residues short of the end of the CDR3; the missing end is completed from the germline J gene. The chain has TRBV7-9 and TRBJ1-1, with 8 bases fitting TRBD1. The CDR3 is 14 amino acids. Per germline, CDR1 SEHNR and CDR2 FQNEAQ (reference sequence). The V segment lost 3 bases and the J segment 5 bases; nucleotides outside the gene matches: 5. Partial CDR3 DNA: TGTGCCAGCAGCTTGACAGGGGTTGGGACTGAA. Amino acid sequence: CASSLTGVGTE. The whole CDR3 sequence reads CASSLTGVGTEAFF.

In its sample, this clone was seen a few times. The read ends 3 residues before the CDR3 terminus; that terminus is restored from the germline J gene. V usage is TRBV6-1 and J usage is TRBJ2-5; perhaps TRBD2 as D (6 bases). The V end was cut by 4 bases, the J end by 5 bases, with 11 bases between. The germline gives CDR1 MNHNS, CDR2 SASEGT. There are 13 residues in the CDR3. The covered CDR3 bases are TGTGCCAGCAGTGCCGGGGGTCGCGAGACC. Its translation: CASSAGGRET. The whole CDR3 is CASSAGGRETQYF.